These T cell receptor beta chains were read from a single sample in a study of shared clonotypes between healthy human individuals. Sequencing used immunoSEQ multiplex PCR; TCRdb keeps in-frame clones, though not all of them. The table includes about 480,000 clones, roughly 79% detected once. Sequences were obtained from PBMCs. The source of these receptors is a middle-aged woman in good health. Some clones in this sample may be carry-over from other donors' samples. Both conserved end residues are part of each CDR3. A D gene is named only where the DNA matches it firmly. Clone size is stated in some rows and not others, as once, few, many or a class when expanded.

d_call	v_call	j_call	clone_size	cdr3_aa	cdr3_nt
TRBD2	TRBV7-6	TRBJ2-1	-	CASSLGGLVTYNEQFF	TGTGCCAGCAGCTTAGGCGGACTAGTTACCTACAATGAGCAGTTCTTC
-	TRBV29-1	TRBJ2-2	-	CSVPLNTGANTGELFF	TGCAGCGTCCCCCTAAACACAGGAGCGAACACCGGGGAGCTGTTTTTT
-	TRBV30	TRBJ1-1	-	CAWNREMNTEAFF	TGTGCCTGGAACAGGGAGATGAACACTGAAGCTTTCTTT
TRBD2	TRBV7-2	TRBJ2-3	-	CASSPGLAGSSDTQYF	TGTGCCAGCAGCCCGGGACTAGCGGGAAGTTCAGATACGCAGTATTTT
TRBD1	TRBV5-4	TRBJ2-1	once	CATNLGAGTGDYNEQFF	TGTGCCACCAACCTTGGCGCCGGGACAGGGGACTACAATGAGCAGTTCTTC
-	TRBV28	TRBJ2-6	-	CASSLGSGANVLTF	TGTGCCAGCAGTTTGGGCTCTGGGGCCAACGTCCTGACTTTC
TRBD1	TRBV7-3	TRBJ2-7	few	CASSPQGAQSYEQYF	TGTGCCAGCAGCCCACAGGGGGCACAATCCTACGAGCAGTACTTC
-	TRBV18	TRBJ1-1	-	CASSPPFGMNTEAFF	TGTGCCAGCTCACCACCGTTCGGAATGAACACTGAAGCTTTCTTT
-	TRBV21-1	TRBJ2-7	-	CASGWLVYEQYF	TGTGCCAGCGGATGGTTGGTCTACGAGCAGTACTTC
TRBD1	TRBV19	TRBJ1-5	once	CAATGQGNQPQHF	TGTGCCGCGACGGGACAGGGTAATCAGCCCCAGCATTTT
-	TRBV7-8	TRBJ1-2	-	CASSQHLDWAATNYGYTF	TGTGCCAGCAGCCAACACTTAGATTGGGCAGCTACTAACTATGGCTACACCTTC
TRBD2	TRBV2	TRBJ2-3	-	CASGELAGGGTQYF	TGTGCCAGCGGGGAACTAGCGGGAGGCGGCACGCAGTATTTT
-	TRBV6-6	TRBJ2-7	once	CASGGSEYEQYF	TGTGCCAGCGGAGGCAGTGAGTACGAGCAGTACTTC
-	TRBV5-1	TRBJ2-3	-	CASSLAQRSTDTQYF	TGCGCCAGCAGCTTGGCCCAGCGGAGCACAGATACGCAGTATTTT
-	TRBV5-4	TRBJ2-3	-	CASSFGGVGTDTQYF	TGTGCCAGCAGCTTTGGAGGGGTTGGCACAGATACGCAGTATTTT
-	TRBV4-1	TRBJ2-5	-	CASSPSWGMDRKTQYF	TGCGCCAGCAGCCCCTCCTGGGGGATGGATCGTAAGACCCAGTACTTC
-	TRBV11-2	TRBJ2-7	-	CASSLGGTSYEQYF	TGTGCCAGCAGCTTAGGGGGAACCTCCTACGAGCAGTACTTC
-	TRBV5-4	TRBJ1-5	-	CASSLPNQPQHF	TGTGCCAGCAGCTTACCCAATCAGCCCCAGCATTTT
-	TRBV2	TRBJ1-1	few	CASSMVREIAFF	TGTGCCAGCAGTATGGTCAGGGAGATAGCTTTCTTT
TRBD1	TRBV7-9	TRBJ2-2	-	CASSLQTGIPTGELFF	TGTGCCAGCAGCTTACAGACAGGGATCCCCACCGGGGAGCTGTTTTTT
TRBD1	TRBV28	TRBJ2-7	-	CASSNTRTGSYEQYF	TGTGCCAGCAGTAACACTCGGACAGGTTCCTACGAGCAGTACTTC
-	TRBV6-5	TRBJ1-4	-	CASSYNDEKLFF	TGTGCCAGCAGTTACAATGATGAAAAACTGTTTTTT
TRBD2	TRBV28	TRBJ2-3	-	CASSRGLAGTDTQYF	TGTGCCAGCAGCAGGGGACTAGCGGGCACAGATACGCAGTATTTT
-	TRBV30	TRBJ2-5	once	CAWDVGQETQYF	TGTGCCTGGGACGTGGGTCAAGAGACCCAGTACTTC
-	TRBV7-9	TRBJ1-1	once	CASSLMGDGAFF	TGTGCCAGCAGCCTGATGGGGGACGGAGCTTTCTTT
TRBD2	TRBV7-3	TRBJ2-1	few	CASSLTLAGGGEQFF	TGTGCCAGCAGCTTAACACTAGCGGGAGGTGGTGAGCAGTTCTTC
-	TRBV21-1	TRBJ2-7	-	CASSKGGARGVRAYEQYF	TGTGCCAGCAGCAAAGGGGGGGCCCGTGGGGTGCGGGCCTACGAGCAGTACTTC
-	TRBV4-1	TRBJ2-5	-	CASSQQLLKEPYF	TGCGCCAGCAGCCAACAATTACTTAAAGAGCCGTACTTC
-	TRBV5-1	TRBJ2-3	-	CASSLTLDTQYF	TGCGCCAGCAGCTTGACGTTAGATACGCAGTATTTT
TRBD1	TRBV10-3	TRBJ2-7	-	CAFEAGGREQYF	TGTGCCTTCGAAGCAGGGGGCCGGGAGCAGTACTTC
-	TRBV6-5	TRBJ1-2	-	CASSYYGNYGYTF	TGTGCCAGCAGTTACTACGGCAACTATGGCTACACCTTC
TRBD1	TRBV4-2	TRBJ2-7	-	CASSQAHRGISDEQYF	TGTGCCAGCAGCCAAGCTCACAGGGGGATATCCGACGAGCAGTACTTC
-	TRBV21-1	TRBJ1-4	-	CASSRRGRGNEKLFF	TGTGCCAGCAGCAGGAGGGGGCGAGGCAATGAAAAACTGTTTTTT
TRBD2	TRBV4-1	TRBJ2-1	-	CASSQVPYSGTSVYNEQFF	TGCGCCAGCAGCCAAGTCCCATATTCCGGGACTAGCGTCTACAATGAGCAGTTCTTC
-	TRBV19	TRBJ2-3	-	CASSIVLLDRDTDTQYF	TGTGCCAGTAGTATAGTACTGCTCGACAGAGACACAGATACGCAGTATTTT
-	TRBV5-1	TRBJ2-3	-	CASSWQGFSTDTQYF	TGCGCCAGCAGCTGGCAGGGCTTTAGCACAGATACGCAGTATTTT
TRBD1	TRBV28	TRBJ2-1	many	CASSALGTAIYNEQFF	TGTGCCAGCAGTGCTCTAGGGACAGCCATCTACAATGAGCAGTTCTTC
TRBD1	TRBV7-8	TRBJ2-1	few	CASSIRTGAHEQFF	TGTGCCAGCAGCATTAGGACAGGGGCGCATGAGCAGTTCTTC
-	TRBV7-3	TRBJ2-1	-	CASSLDVWFF	TGTGCCAGCAGCTTGGACGTCTGGTTCTTC
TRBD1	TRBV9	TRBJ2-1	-	CASSTTGFGNNEQFF	TGTGCCAGCAGCACGACAGGGTTTGGAAACAATGAGCAGTTCTTC
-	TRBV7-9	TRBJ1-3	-	CASSLTSSGNTIYF	TGTGCCAGCAGCTTAACCAGCTCTGGAAACACCATATATTTT